This paragraph reports one T cell receptor beta chain. Its specificity is unknown. Produced via immunoSEQ multiplex PCR; TCRdb's table is partial and in-frame only. The sample contains 100,000 or so clones, roughly 90% of which appear only once. The entry originates in a study of identifying expanded T cells in peripheral blood. Broader study findings: Approximately 1.2 clones differed between technical replicates, versus roughly 17 and 20 over time.

CDR3 length equals 16 residues. Germline assignment: CDR1 KGHSH and CDR2 LQKENI. V was pared by 2 bases and J by 2 bases, with 14 bases between. During the collection period, no donor immune events like infections were recorded. The genes are TRBV18 and TRBJ2-3, with D possibly being TRBD1 (6 bases). Input material: blood. This TCR came from a person aged 18-69 years in good health. DNA for the CDR3: TGTGCCAGCTCACCAGTAAGACAGGACTTCACAGATACGCAGTATTTT. Its protein product is CASSPVRQDFTDTQYF.